These T cell receptor beta chains were read from a single sample in a study of control samples from healthy donors and cancer patients. Repertoires were generated with immunoSEQ multiplex PCR, while TCRdb's copy carries only in-frame clones and drops some. The sample includes 100,000 to 150,000 clones, 89% seen only once; the top ten take just over 7.5%. Sequenced material: PBMCs. The receptors were sampled from a man in his fifties with head and neck cancer. The CDR3 runs from the conserved cysteine through the conserved F or W. The D gene is left open where the match is weak. The size of a clone is reported for some rows only, either as once, few or many, or as a class for expanded clones.

d_call	clone_size	v_call	j_call	cdr3_nt	cdr3_aa
.	.	TRBV27	TRBJ2-5	TGTGCCAGCAGACGGCAAGAGACCCAGTACTTC	CASRRQETQYF
.	.	TRBV27	TRBJ2-7	TGTGCCAGCAGTTTCCAGGGGAGCCTTGTCTACGAGCAGTACTTC	CASSFQGSLVYEQYF
.	.	TRBV19	TRBJ2-7	TGTGCCAGTAGTATCCGCAGGGACTCCTACGAGCAGTACTTC	CASSIRRDSYEQYF
TRBD2	.	TRBV20-1	TRBJ2-7	TGCAGTGCTAGTGCCATTAGCGGGGAGATCTCCTACGAGCAGTACTTC	CSASAISGEISYEQYF
.	.	TRBV20-1	TRBJ2-3	TGCAGTGCTAGTGGGGGAGCGGATACGCAGTATTTT	CSASGGADTQYF
.	once	TRBV11-2	TRBJ2-5	TGTGCCAGCACCATGACAATCCTGGAGACCCAGTACTTC	CASTMTILETQYF
.	.	TRBV2	TRBJ1-5	TGTGCCAGCAGGGCTGGCAGGGGTAGCAATCAGCCCCAGCATTTT	CASRAGRGSNQPQHF
.	.	TRBV4-1	TRBJ2-1	TGCGCCAGCAGCCCAGGGGAAGAATTAGGCAATGAGCAGTTCTTC	CASSPGEELGNEQFF
.	.	TRBV12-3/TRBV12-4	TRBJ1-4	TGTGCCAGCAGGATGGGGGGGGAAAAACTGTTTTTT	CASRMGGEKLFF
TRBD1	.	TRBV27	TRBJ1-2	TGTGCCAGCAGTTTATGGGCCTCAGGGGGCGCAAATGGCTACACCTTC	CASSLWASGGANGYTF
.	.	TRBV5-1	TRBJ2-2	TGCGCCAGCAGCTCTTTGAGCACCGGGGAGCTGTTTTTT	CASSSLSTGELFF
TRBD2	.	TRBV9	TRBJ2-3	TGTGCCAGCAGCGTTGGTAGCGGGGGGGCCGCCACAGATACGCAGTATTTT	CASSVGSGGAATDTQYF
.	.	TRBV18	TRBJ2-7	TGTGCCAGCTCACCATCAGGGAACGAGCAGTACTTC	CASSPSGNEQYF
.	.	TRBV2	TRBJ1-5	TGTGCCAGCAGTGAAAACTCCTGGCGTAATCAGCCCCAGCATTTT	CASSENSWRNQPQHF
.	.	TRBV28	TRBJ1-2	TGTGCCAGCATTCTCACCCAGGGCCAGCGTGGCTACACCTTC	CASILTQGQRGYTF
.	.	TRBV11-1	TRBJ2-5	TGTGCCAGCAGCCTCAGGACTATCCCGGGGACCCAGTACTTC	CASSLRTIPGTQYF
.	.	TRBV3-1/TRBV3-2	TRBJ1-5	TGTGCCAGCAGCTATAGCAATCAGCCCCAGCATTTT	CASSYSNQPQHF
TRBD1	.	TRBV5-4	TRBJ2-2	TGTGCCAGCAGCTCACAGGGGGCGGACGGGGAGCTGTTTTTT	CASSSQGADGELFF
.	.	TRBV7-9	TRBJ2-7	TGTGCCAGCAGTAGACAGGAGGCCTACGAGCAGTACTTC	CASSRQEAYEQYF
.	.	TRBV30	TRBJ1-2	TGTGCCTGGAGGGATTTGACACTAGCTAACTATGGCTACACCTTC	CAWRDLTLANYGYTF
TRBD2	.	TRBV19	TRBJ2-1	TGTGCCAGTAGTCAAGGACTAGTCCCATATTGGCAGTTCTTC	CASSQGLVPYWQFF
.	.	TRBV7-2	TRBJ1-2	TGTGCCAGCAGCTTTCGGGGGGCCTATGGCTACACCTTC	CASSFRGAYGYTF
TRBD2	.	TRBV5-6	TRBJ2-1	TGTGCCAGCAGCTGGACTAGCGGGGGCCCCAATGAGCAGTTCTTC	CASSWTSGGPNEQFF
.	.	TRBV5-6	TRBJ1-2	TGTGCCAGCAGCTTGGACGGGGGACTTCCTGCTTCCTATGGCTACACCTTC	CASSLDGGLPASYGYTF
.	.	TRBV6-5	TRBJ1-1	TGTGCCAGCAGAGGGGCACGGGTTGAAGCTTTCTTT	CASRGARVEAFF
TRBD1	.	TRBV19	TRBJ2-7	TGTGCCAGTAGGGACAGGGGCACCTACGAGCAGTACTTC	CASRDRGTYEQYF
.	.	TRBV19	TRBJ1-3	TGTGCCAGTGGAGCAAGCTCTGGAAACACCATATATTTT	CASGASSGNTIYF
.	once	TRBV30	TRBJ2-3	TGTGCCTGGAGTCCGCTTAGCACAGATACGCAGTATTTT	CAWSPLSTDTQYF
.	.	TRBV29-1	TRBJ2-1	TGCAGCGCCTTGGGGGAATCCCACAATGAGCAGTTCTTC	CSALGESHNEQFF
.	.	TRBV28	TRBJ1-1	TGTGCCAGCAGTTTCCCACTCGCCAACACTGAAGCTTTCTTT	CASSFPLANTEAFF
TRBD2	.	TRBV4-2	TRBJ2-1	TGTGCCAGCAGCCAAGACGCGGGAGCAGGAAATGAGCAGTTCTTC	CASSQDAGAGNEQFF
.	.	TRBV5-5	TRBJ1-1	TGTGCCAGCAGCTTTGTCGACTACACTGAAGCTTTCTTT	CASSFVDYTEAFF
.	.	TRBV3-1/TRBV3-2	TRBJ2-7	TGTGCCAGCAGCCAAGATTGGGGATCCTACGAGCAGTACTTC	CASSQDWGSYEQYF
.	.	TRBV14	TRBJ1-4	TGTGCCAGTCAGGGGTACGATAATGAAAAACTGTTTTTT	CASQGYDNEKLFF
TRBD1	.	TRBV27	TRBJ2-5	TGTGCCAGCAGTCCTCCGGGACAGCAAGAGACCCAGTACTTC	CASSPPGQQETQYF
.	.	TRBV2	TRBJ1-5	TGTGCCAGCAGTGGCGGAGATAATCAGCCCCAGCATTTT	CASSGGDNQPQHF
TRBD1	.	TRBV27	TRBJ1-1	TGTGCCAGCAGGTCCACAGGGGGCACGGGTGAAGCTTTCTTT	CASRSTGGTGEAFF
.	few	TRBV6-2/TRBV6-3	TRBJ2-3	TGTGCCAGCAGTTACTTTGGTAGCACAGATACGCAGTATTTT	CASSYFGSTDTQYF
TRBD2	.	TRBV7-9	TRBJ2-7	TGTGCCAGCAGCTTAGACCGGGTAGCGGGTGAGGTCGAGCAGTACTTC	CASSLDRVAGEVEQYF
.	.	TRBV5-1	TRBJ1-1	TGCGCCAGCAGCTTGGGGATCAGGGATAACACTGAAGCTTTCTTT	CASSLGIRDNTEAFF
TRBD1	.	TRBV24-1	TRBJ2-2	TGTGCCACCAGTGACTCCGGGACAGGGGGGACCGGGGAGCTGTTTTTT	CATSDSGTGGTGELFF
.	.	TRBV5-1	TRBJ1-5	TGCGCCAGCAGCTTGGGGGTCAGGGAGGGTCAGCCCCAGCATTTT	CASSLGVREGQPQHF
TRBD1	.	TRBV7-9	TRBJ2-7	TGTGCCAGCAGCCAAGACAGGGGGGCTCTAGAGCAGTACTTC	CASSQDRGALEQYF
.	.	TRBV18	TRBJ2-3	TGTGCCAGCTCACTCCGAAGCACAGATACGCAGTATTTT	CASSLRSTDTQYF
.	.	TRBV21-1	TRBJ2-3	TGTGCCAGCAGCGCTTCCCCGGGACAGGGTCCAGATACGCAGTATTTT	CASSASPGQGPDTQYF
TRBD1	.	TRBV4-1	TRBJ1-1	TGCGCCAGCAGCCAGCGGACAGGGGGCGAAGCTTTCTTT	CASSQRTGGEAFF
TRBD1	.	TRBV6-1	TRBJ1-4	TGTGCCAGCAGTGAAATACAGGGGACTAATGAAAAACTGTTTTTT	CASSEIQGTNEKLFF
TRBD2	few	TRBV4-1	TRBJ2-7	TGCGCCAGCAGCCGTTTGAGCGGGGTGTACGACGAGCAGTACTTC	CASSRLSGVYDEQYF
.	.	TRBV5-1	TRBJ2-5	TGCGCCAGCAGCTTAGGTCTCTCCCAAGAGACCCAGTACTTC	CASSLGLSQETQYF
.	.	TRBV24-1	TRBJ2-3	TGTGCCACCAGTGATGTGGGAAACACAGATACGCAGTATTTT	CATSDVGNTDTQYF
TRBD1	.	TRBV5-1	TRBJ1-2	TGCGCCAGCAGCTTATTTCAGGGGGGCTATGGCTACACCTTC	CASSLFQGGYGYTF